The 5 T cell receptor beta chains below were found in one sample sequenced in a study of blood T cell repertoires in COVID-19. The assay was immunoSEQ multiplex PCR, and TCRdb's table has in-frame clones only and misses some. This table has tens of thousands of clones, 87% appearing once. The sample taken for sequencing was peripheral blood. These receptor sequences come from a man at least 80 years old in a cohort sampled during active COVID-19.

The CDR3 here is CASSVGPGETTDTQYF. CDR3 DNA: TGTGCCAGCAGCGTAGGGCCGGGGGAGACCACAGATACGCAGTATTTT. This chain uses TRBV9 with TRBJ2-3, with D possibly matching TRBD2 (6 bases). CDR3 length: 16 amino acids. The V and J ends lost 0 bases and 2 bases respectively, with 13 bases between them. The V gene's germline CDR1 is SGDLS and CDR2 YYNGEE.

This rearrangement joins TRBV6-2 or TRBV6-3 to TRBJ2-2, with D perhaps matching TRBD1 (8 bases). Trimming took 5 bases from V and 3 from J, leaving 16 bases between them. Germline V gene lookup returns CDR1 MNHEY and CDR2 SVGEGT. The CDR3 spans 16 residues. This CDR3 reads CASSDRGGGDTGELFF. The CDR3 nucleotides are TGTGCCAGCAGTGACAGGGGAGGGGGTGACACCGGGGAGCTGTTTTTT.

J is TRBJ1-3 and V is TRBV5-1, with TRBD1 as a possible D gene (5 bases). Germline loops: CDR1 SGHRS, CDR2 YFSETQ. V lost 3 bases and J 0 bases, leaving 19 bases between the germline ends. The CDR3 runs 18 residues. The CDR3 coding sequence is TGCGCCAGCAGCTATTCCGGGGGGACCGCAAGCTCTGGAAACACCATATATTTT. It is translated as CASSYSGGTASSGNTIYF.

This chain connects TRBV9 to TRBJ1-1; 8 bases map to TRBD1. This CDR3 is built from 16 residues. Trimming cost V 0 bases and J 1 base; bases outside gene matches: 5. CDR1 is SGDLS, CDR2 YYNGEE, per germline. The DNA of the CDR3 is TGTGCCAGCAGCGTAGACCCACAGGGGGGGAACACTGAAGCTTTCTTT. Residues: CASSVDPQGGNTEAFF.

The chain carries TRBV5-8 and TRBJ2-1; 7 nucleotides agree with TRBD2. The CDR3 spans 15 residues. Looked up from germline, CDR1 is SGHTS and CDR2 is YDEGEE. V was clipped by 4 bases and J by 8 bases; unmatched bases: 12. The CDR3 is CASSGRELLGDEQFF. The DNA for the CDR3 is TGTGCCAGCAGCGGGCGGGAGTTACTTGGGGATGAGCAGTTCTTC.